The clone carrying this T cell receptor (beta chain) was seen a handful of times. These data belong to a study of blood T cell repertoires in COVID-19. CDR3 length: 15 residues. Profiled with immunoSEQ multiplex PCR; TCRdb holds only in-frame clones, not every one. This sample carries 100,000 to 150,000 clones, roughly 90% of them seen once, and the ten largest clones take around 4.5%. Seattle enrolled patients during active infection and tracked them longitudinally. The sequenced material came from peripheral blood. The receptor was isolated from a man aged 55 to 69 with COVID-19, enrolled during active disease. The genes are TRBV21-1 and TRBJ1-1; the D call in the table, TRBD1, was not verified against the DNA. TRBV21-1 is assigned pseudogene status. The CDR3 spells CASSQQGGNGTEAFF. The CDR3 DNA reads TGTGCCAGCAGCCAACAGGGGGGGAATGGCACTGAAGCTTTCTTT.